This T cell receptor (beta chain) was found in a study of blood T cell repertoires in COVID-19. Study context: COVID-19 samples, acute and convalescent, were from the United States, Italy and Spain. Sources were T cells, B-cell-depleted T cells, or PBMCs; the material itself was cDNA or gDNA.

Generated by immunoSEQ multiplex PCR, the TCRdb table keeps only in-frame clones and is missing some. Of a few hundred thousand clones detected, roughly 89% appear once; the ten largest clones hold around 2.3%. While infection was still active, Seattle patients were enrolled and then followed longitudinally. This CDR3 has 15 amino acids. Germline values: CDR1 LGHDT, CDR2 YNNKEL (reference sequence). V was cut by 0 bases and J by 3 bases, with 12 bases left in between. This TCR derives from a woman aged 60-75 years with COVID-19, enrolled during active disease. This sequence joins TRBV3-1 (or the pseudogene TRBV3-2) and TRBJ2-7; maybe TRBD2 (5 bases). The source material was peripheral blood. The CDR3, as DNA: TGTGCCAGCAGCCAAGATGTAGGGAGAGACTACGAGCAGTACTTC. Its protein is CASSQDVGRDYEQYF.